The 26 T cell receptor beta chains below all came from one sample that was sequenced in a study of blood T cell repertoires in COVID-19. Only in-frame clones appear in the TCRdb table, and some are missing; sequencing was by immunoSEQ multiplex PCR. Among approximately 140,000 clones listed, over 80% were seen once. Sequenced: peripheral blood. These TCRs come from a woman aged 40 to 50 with active or convalescent COVID-19.

CDR3 loop: CASSRWGGTVGPYEQYF. The CDR3 DNA reads as TGTGCCAGCAGCCGATGGGGCGGGACGGTCGGTCCCTACGAGCAGTACTTC. This chain uses TRBV28 with TRBJ2-7, with a weak D call TRBD2 (6 bases). The CDR3 loop spans 17 amino acids. Per germline, CDR1 MDHEN and CDR2 SYDVKM. V dropped 6 bases and J dropped 2 bases, with 23 bases sitting between them.

The gene calls are TRBV19 and TRBJ2-6; TRBD1 is a possible D gene (5 bases). Germline loops: CDR1 LNHDA, CDR2 SQIVND (reference sequence). Trimming stripped 7 bases from V and 0 bases from J, with 13 bases between. The CDR3 has 16 residues. CDR3 DNA sequence: TGTGCCAGTATGGGGCGGTTTTCCTCTGGGGCCAACGTCCTGACTTTC. Translation gives CASMGRFSSGANVLTF.

The J gene is TRBJ1-3, the V gene TRBV7-9; D remains unclear. CDR3 length: 15 residues. Deletions cut 11 bases from V and 0 bases from J, with 17 bases between. Germline CDR1 is SEHNR and CDR2 is FQNEAQ (reference sequence). DNA for the CDR3: TGTGCCCTCAGGTCGTCACGACGCTCTGGAAACACCATATATTTT. This sequence encodes CALRSSRRSGNTIYF.

This chain links TRBV24-1 with TRBJ2-1, with TRBD2 matching 10 bases. Trimming cost V 1 base and J 3 bases; bases outside gene matches: 5. The CDR3 loop spans 17 amino acids. CDR1 KGHDR and CDR2 SFDVKD come from the germline V gene. CDR3 amino acids: CATSDFSSGRFYNEQFF. CDR3 in DNA: TGTGCCACCAGTGATTTCTCTAGCGGGAGATTCTACAATGAGCAGTTCTTC.

The rearrangement links TRBV5-1 to TRBJ2-2, with D maybe TRBD1 (6 bases). The CDR3 has 15 amino acids. Per the germline V gene, CDR1 is SGHRS and CDR2 is YFSETQ. Trimming took off 4 bases at V and 1 base at J, with 11 bases between the two ends. Here the CDR3 reads CASSEQGRNTGELFF. CDR3 nucleotide sequence: TGCGCCAGCAGCGAACAGGGTAGGAACACCGGGGAGCTGTTTTTT.

The rearrangement links TRBV7-6 to TRBJ1-3; D call uncertain. The germline V gene encodes CDR1 SGHVS and CDR2 FNYEAQ. With 0 bases removed from V and 0 bases from J, the gap between germline ends came to 15 bases. The CDR3 is 18 amino acids. The CDR3 here is CASSLAQRSAASGNTIYF. CDR3 in DNA: TGTGCCAGCAGCTTAGCCCAACGGAGTGCGGCCTCTGGAAACACCATATATTTT.

The V call is TRBV28, the J call TRBJ2-2; 9 positions match TRBD1. Germline V gives CDR1 MDHEN, CDR2 SYDVKM. J gave up 2 bases and V 6 bases, and 10 bases lay outside the gene matches. CDR3 length: 17 residues. CDR3 DNA: TGTGCCAGCAGGTTAGGGACAGGGACGAGTAACACCGGGGAGCTGTTTTTT. Amino acids: CASRLGTGTSNTGELFF.

The V and J genes are TRBV21-1 and TRBJ2-2; the D call in the table, TRBD1, was not verified against the DNA. TRBV21-1 is a listed pseudogene. This CDR3 is 15 amino acids long. This chain's CDR3 is CASSIQGWFTGELFF. The CDR3 bases are TGTGCCAGCAGCATTCAGGGGTGGTTCACCGGGGAGCTGTTTTTT.

This chain links TRBV5-1 with TRBJ1-2; D is unclear. With 0 bases removed from V and 6 bases from J, the gap between germline ends came to 15 bases. CDR1 and CDR2 (germline): SGHRS, YFSETQ. There are 15 residues in the CDR3. In DNA, the CDR3 is TGCGCCAGCAGCTTGGAGCGGCAGGCGAAGAATGGCTACACCTTC. Amino acids: CASSLERQAKNGYTF.

The V gene is TRBV6-5, the J gene TRBJ1-1; a weak D match, TRBD1 (6 bases). This CDR3 has 13 residues. Germline V lookup: CDR1 MNHEY, CDR2 SVGAGI. Trimming cost V 10 bases and J 0 bases, with 12 bases left between them. In nucleotides, the CDR3 is TGTGCCACAGAAGACAGGTTGAACACTGAAGCTTTCTTT. It encodes CATEDRLNTEAFF.

This sequence joins TRBV6-2 or TRBV6-3 and TRBJ2-7; 9 bases map to TRBD1. Looked up from germline, CDR1 is MNHEY and CDR2 is SVGEGT. The V gene end was trimmed by 5 bases and the J gene end by 6 bases; junction bases not matched to a gene: 11. The CDR3 totals 15 residues. In nucleotides, the CDR3 is TGTGCCAGCAGTGAGACACCGGGACAGGGTAGCGAGCAGTACTTC. Amino acid sequence: CASSETPGQGSEQYF.

V and J are TRBV2 and TRBJ2-2, with 10 bases lining up with TRBD2. Trimming removed 3 bases from V and 5 bases from J; junction bases left unmatched: 6. The V gene's germline CDR1 is SNHLY and CDR2 FYNNEI. The CDR3 spans 16 residues. CDR3 sequence: CASSEEAGGVTGELFF. The CDR3 region has the DNA TGTGCCAGCAGTGAGGAAGCGGGAGGGGTGACCGGGGAGCTGTTTTTT. The full variable domain, completed using reference TRBV2 and TRBJ2-2, is EPEVTQTPSHQVTQMGQEVILRCVPISNHLYFYWYRQILGQKVEFLVSFYNNEISEKSEIFDDQFSVERPDGSNFTLKIRSTKLEDSAMYFCASSEEAGGVTGELFFGEGSRLTVL.

The chain has TRBV28 and TRBJ2-2; perhaps TRBD1 as D (7 bases). V was cut by 8 bases and J by 4 bases, with 14 bases left in between. CDR3 length: 14 amino acids. CDR1 MDHEN and CDR2 SYDVKM come from the germline V gene. The CDR3, as DNA: TGTGCCAGCTCCCGACAGGGAGGCACCGGGGAGCTGTTTTTT. Amino acid sequence: CASSRQGGTGELFF.

The V and J genes are TRBV18 and TRBJ1-1; weak D call: TRBD1 (5 bases). V was cut by 5 bases and J by 2 bases, with 9 bases left in between. Germline V gene sequence: CDR1 KGHSH, CDR2 LQKENI. The CDR3 consists of 13 residues. In DNA, the CDR3 is TGTGCCAGCTCAGAGACAGCTAACACTGAAGCTTTCTTT. Translating gives CASSETANTEAFF.

The rearrangement uses TRBV28 and TRBJ1-3, with 7 bases identical to TRBD1. CDR3 size: 16 residues. V lost 7 bases, J lost 3 bases, and 12 bases stayed unmatched. Looked up from germline, CDR1 is MDHEN and CDR2 is SYDVKM. DNA of the CDR3: TGTGCCAGCACTTTCCTCGACAGGGTGGGTGGAAACACCATATATTTT. Protein product: CASTFLDRVGGNTIYF.

This sequence joins TRBV12-1 and TRBJ1-4; the D segment call TRBD1 is taken from the table without a DNA check. TRBV12-1 corresponds to a pseudogene. The CDR3 is 16 amino acids. This CDR3 reads CASSFLRDRGCEKLFF. CDR3 bases: TGTGCCAGCAGCTTTTTAAGGGACAGGGGTTGTGAAAAACTGTTTTTT.

The gene calls are TRBV7-9 and TRBJ2-5; D might be TRBD1 (7 bases). CDR3 length: 15 amino acids. The germline CDR1 and CDR2 sequences are SEHNR and FQNEAQ (reference sequence). Trimming stripped 2 bases from V and 4 bases from J, with 14 bases between. The DNA for the CDR3 is TGTGCCAGCAGCTTAAGAGGCAGGGGGGCAGAGACCCAGTACTTC. Protein product: CASSLRGRGAETQYF.

The rearrangement links TRBV6-5 to TRBJ2-1; D possibly corresponds to TRBD2 (6 bases). The germline CDR1 and CDR2 sequences are MNHEY and SVGAGI. V was trimmed by 6 bases and J by 1 base, leaving 13 bases between them. The CDR3 is made up of 15 amino acids. CDR3 nucleotide sequence: TGTGCCAGCAGCTACGGGGACTCTTCCTACAATGAGCAGTTCTTC. Amino acid sequence: CASSYGDSSYNEQFF.

V gene TRBV10-3 combines with J gene TRBJ1-1; D is unclear. The germline V and J ends were trimmed by 11 bases and 10 bases, with 14 bases remaining between them. This CDR3 is built from 10 residues. Germline CDR1 is ENHRY and CDR2 is SYGVKD. The CDR3 sequence: CAAKTTRAFF. DNA of the CDR3: TGTGCCGCCAAAACAACCCGAGCTTTCTTT.

This clone came up a few times. The chain has TRBV18 and TRBJ1-4; D is undetermined. The V end was cut by 3 bases, the J end by 8 bases, with 10 bases between. Looked up from germline, CDR1 is KGHSH and CDR2 is LQKENI. This CDR3 region has 13 residues. The CDR3 region is CASSPRSEEKLFF. The CDR3 bases are TGTGCCAGCTCACCCCGTAGTGAGGAAAAACTGTTTTTT.

This clone has a single count. The chain employs TRBV4-1 and TRBJ1-4, with 7 bases fitting TRBD1. The CDR3 contains 18 residues. The germline CDR1 and CDR2 sequences are MGHRA and YSYEKL. Germline trimming cut 0 bases from V and 1 base from J; bases unmatched to any gene: 8. The CDR3 is CASSQETGIYGTNEKLFF. CDR3 nucleotide sequence: TGCGCCAGCAGCCAAGAGACAGGGATTTATGGAACTAATGAAAAACTGTTTTTT.

This sequence joins TRBV27 and TRBJ1-6, with D possibly being TRBD1 (5 bases). V lost 6 bases and J 7 bases, leaving 13 bases between the germline ends. Germline V gives CDR1 MNHEY, CDR2 SMNVEV (reference sequence). The CDR3 runs to 14 residues. CDR3 in amino acids: CASRVGGNNSPLHF. The DNA of the CDR3 is TGTGCCAGCAGGGTGGGGGGAAACAATTCACCCCTCCACTTT.

The rearrangement links TRBV2 to TRBJ1-4; D possibly corresponds to TRBD1 (6 bases). The CDR3 consists of 15 residues. Germline loops: CDR1 SNHLY, CDR2 FYNNEI. The V and J ends lost 5 bases and 4 bases respectively, with 14 bases between them. The CDR3 is CASSNTGLGNEKLFF. CDR3 coding DNA: TGTGCCAGCAGTAACACAGGGTTGGGTAATGAAAAACTGTTTTTT.

The chain carries TRBV5-1 and TRBJ2-5; TRBD1 aligns across 8 bases. The CDR3 extends over 16 amino acids. Germline V gene sequence: CDR1 SGHRS, CDR2 YFSETQ. J lost 2 bases, V lost 0 bases, and 6 bases had no gene match. CDR3 sequence reads: CASSLGGQGGQETQYF. Here the CDR3 DNA reads TGCGCCAGCAGCTTGGGCGGACAGGGCGGGCAAGAGACCCAGTACTTC.

This clone has just one count. The genes are TRBV19 and TRBJ2-5, with 9 bases aligning to TRBD1. The junction had 5 bases not matched to a gene; V was cut back by 5 bases and J by 4 bases. Per the germline V gene, CDR1 is LNHDA and CDR2 is SQIVND (reference sequence). The CDR3 consists of 14 residues. DNA for the CDR3: TGTGCCAGTAGTGTCGGGACAGGGAGAGAGACCCAGTACTTC. This translates into CASSVGTGRETQYF.

This clone has a handful of counts. The J gene is TRBJ1-2, the V gene TRBV13; TRBD1 agrees at 7 bases. Germline CDR1 and CDR2: PRHDT and FYEKMQ (reference sequence). The CDR3 is 15 residues long. With 3 bases clipped from V and 2 bases from J, the junction kept 6 bases outside the gene matches. The CDR3 nucleotides are TGTGCCAGCAGCTTCAGGGGGTGGGAGAACTATGGCTACACCTTC. Translation gives CASSFRGWENYGYTF.